These T cell receptor beta chains were read from a single sample in a study of cytomegalovirus exposure and HLA in healthy donors. The repertoire was sequenced with immunoSEQ multiplex PCR; TCRdb's copy has only in-frame clones and lacks some. The sample shows under 200,000 clones, roughly four fifths of them seen only once. The sequenced material came from PBMCs. The receptors derive from a woman aged 18-29 years in good health and CMV-seronegative. Both conserved end residues are part of each CDR3. The order of the fields is CDR3 DNA, CDR3 protein, J gene, D gene, V gene, clone size. A D gene is named only where the DNA matches it firmly. Some rows mark clone size as missing; the rest say once, few, many or name a class of expanded clone.

CDR3nt: TGTGCCAGTAGTATCATAGCGGGGGTGAAGGCTGAGCAGTTCTTC; CDR3aa: CASSIIAGVKAEQFF; j_gene: TRBJ2-1; d_gene: TRBD2; v_gene: TRBV19; abundance: NA
CDR3nt: TGTGCCAGCAGCTTACAGGGGCTGGAGACCCAGTACTTC; CDR3aa: CASSLQGLETQYF; j_gene: TRBJ2-5; d_gene: NA; v_gene: TRBV7-3; abundance: NA
CDR3nt: TGTGCAAGTCGCTTCCGTTGGGGGACAATTTCCTACAATGAGCAGTTCTTC; CDR3aa: CASRFRWGTISYNEQFF; j_gene: TRBJ2-1; d_gene: NA; v_gene: TRBV12-2; abundance: once
CDR3nt: TGTGCCAGCAGTTCCCCCCTAGCGGGAGTAGACGAGCAGTACTTC; CDR3aa: CASSSPLAGVDEQYF; j_gene: TRBJ2-7; d_gene: TRBD2; v_gene: TRBV28; abundance: NA
CDR3nt: TGTGCCAGCAGCTTATGGCCGAGCGGGAGTTACGAGCAGTACTTC; CDR3aa: CASSLWPSGSYEQYF; j_gene: TRBJ2-7; d_gene: TRBD2; v_gene: TRBV7-8; abundance: NA
CDR3nt: TGTGCCAGCAGGACGGGCTGGACACCCGACTATGGCTACACCTTC; CDR3aa: CASRTGWTPDYGYTF; j_gene: TRBJ1-2; d_gene: NA; v_gene: TRBV6-5; abundance: NA
CDR3nt: TGCGCCAGCAGCTTAGGCGGGGTTTCAGATACGCAGTATTTT; CDR3aa: CASSLGGVSDTQYF; j_gene: TRBJ2-3; d_gene: NA; v_gene: TRBV5-1; abundance: NA
CDR3nt: TGTGCCAGCTCACCACCGGGTGCGGGTGCAACTAATGAAAAACTGTTTTTT; CDR3aa: CASSPPGAGATNEKLFF; j_gene: TRBJ1-4; d_gene: NA; v_gene: TRBV18; abundance: NA
CDR3nt: TGTGCCAGCAGCCAAGGGGCTCCGGTGAACACTGAAGCTTTCTTT; CDR3aa: CASSQGAPVNTEAFF; j_gene: TRBJ1-1; d_gene: NA; v_gene: TRBV4-2; abundance: NA
CDR3nt: TGTGCCAGTAGTATAGTTCAGGGGGCGGCCGCTGAAGCTTTCTTT; CDR3aa: CASSIVQGAAAEAFF; j_gene: TRBJ1-1; d_gene: TRBD1; v_gene: TRBV19; abundance: NA
CDR3nt: TGTGCCAGCAGTGCTAGCGGGGGTCGGGAAGAGACCCAGTACTTC; CDR3aa: CASSASGGREETQYF; j_gene: TRBJ2-5; d_gene: TRBD2; v_gene: TRBV25-1; abundance: once
CDR3nt: TGCAGCGTGCTCCTAGCTGCCTCCAGATATGAGTTCTTC; CDR3aa: CSVLLAASRYEFF; j_gene: TRBJ2-1; d_gene: NA; v_gene: TRBV29-1; abundance: once
CDR3nt: TGCGCCAGCAGCCAATTACAGGGGGCGAGCACTGAAGCTTTCTTT; CDR3aa: CASSQLQGASTEAFF; j_gene: TRBJ1-1; d_gene: TRBD1; v_gene: TRBV5-1; abundance: few
CDR3nt: TGCGCCAGCAGCTTGGTACTCAACAATGAGCAGTTCTTC; CDR3aa: CASSLVLNNEQFF; j_gene: TRBJ2-1; d_gene: NA; v_gene: TRBV5-1; abundance: NA
CDR3nt: TGTGCCAGCAGTAAGAGCGGGGGGCTTACAGATACGCAGTATTTT; CDR3aa: CASSKSGGLTDTQYF; j_gene: TRBJ2-3; d_gene: TRBD2; v_gene: TRBV6-1; abundance: few
CDR3nt: TGTGCCAGCTCATCGACTTCCTCCGAGCAGTACTTC; CDR3aa: CASSSTSSEQYF; j_gene: TRBJ2-7; d_gene: NA; v_gene: TRBV18; abundance: NA
CDR3nt: TGTGCCAGCAGCTTTTCAGCGGGAAGGTCTTTGGGCTCCTACGAGCAGTACTTC; CDR3aa: CASSFSAGRSLGSYEQYF; j_gene: TRBJ2-7; d_gene: TRBD2; v_gene: TRBV5-4; abundance: NA
CDR3nt: TGTTCCAGCAGCTTATCGTACACTGAAGCTTTCTTT; CDR3aa: CSSSLSYTEAFF; j_gene: TRBJ1-1; d_gene: NA; v_gene: TRBV7-9; abundance: NA
CDR3nt: TGTGCCAGCAGTGAAAGCAGGGGGGACTATGGCTACACCTTC; CDR3aa: CASSESRGDYGYTF; j_gene: TRBJ1-2; d_gene: TRBD1; v_gene: TRBV6-1; abundance: NA
CDR3nt: TGTGCCAGTAGTATAGGCGGCCCCGCGGGGGAGACCCAGTACTTC; CDR3aa: CASSIGGPAGETQYF; j_gene: TRBJ2-5; d_gene: NA; v_gene: TRBV19; abundance: NA
CDR3nt: TGCGCCAGCAGCTCTGGCGGGGGACGGGAAAACACTGAAGCTTTCTTT; CDR3aa: CASSSGGGRENTEAFF; j_gene: TRBJ1-1; d_gene: NA; v_gene: TRBV5-1; abundance: once
CDR3nt: TGTGCCAGCCGAGGGACAGCCCAGCCCCAGCATTTT; CDR3aa: CASRGTAQPQHF; j_gene: TRBJ1-5; d_gene: TRBD1; v_gene: TRBV2; abundance: NA
CDR3nt: TGTGCCACCCAACAGGACGGCGGGGAGCTGTTTTTT; CDR3aa: CATQQDGGELFF; j_gene: TRBJ2-2; d_gene: NA; v_gene: TRBV10-3; abundance: few
CDR3nt: TGTGCCAGCAGACTTAAACCGGGACTAGGGTCGTACGAGCAGTACTTC; CDR3aa: CASRLKPGLGSYEQYF; j_gene: TRBJ2-7; d_gene: TRBD2; v_gene: TRBV5-8; abundance: NA
CDR3nt: TGTGCCAGCAGTGAAAGCGGGCGGGGTGGAGAGACCCAGTACTTC; CDR3aa: CASSESGRGGETQYF; j_gene: TRBJ2-5; d_gene: NA; v_gene: TRBV25-1; abundance: NA
CDR3nt: TGTGCCAGCAGCCCGCGTTTTCTCTACGGTAGCACAGATACGCAGTATTTT; CDR3aa: CASSPRFLYGSTDTQYF; j_gene: TRBJ2-3; d_gene: NA; v_gene: TRBV7-2; abundance: NA
CDR3nt: TGTGCCAGCACCTTTGAGTCCGACATGAACACTGAAGCTTTCTTT; CDR3aa: CASTFESDMNTEAFF; j_gene: TRBJ1-1; d_gene: NA; v_gene: TRBV7-9; abundance: few
CDR3nt: TGTGCCAGCTTAGGACAGGCGGGTAATTCACCCCTCCACTTT; CDR3aa: CASLGQAGNSPLHF; j_gene: TRBJ1-6; d_gene: TRBD1; v_gene: TRBV2; abundance: few
CDR3nt: TGTGCCAGCAGACTGAACAGGGGTGGGGGCGGGGAGCTGTTTTTT; CDR3aa: CASRLNRGGGGELFF; j_gene: TRBJ2-2; d_gene: TRBD1; v_gene: TRBV2; abundance: few
CDR3nt: TGTGCCAGCAGCTTGGTAGGGACTGGGGTTGAGGGAGCTTTCTTT; CDR3aa: CASSLVGTGVEGAFF; j_gene: TRBJ1-1; d_gene: NA; v_gene: TRBV5-4; abundance: once
CDR3nt: TGTGCCAGCACCCGCCTCGGGGAGTCCTACAATGAGCAGTTCTTC; CDR3aa: CASTRLGESYNEQFF; j_gene: TRBJ2-1; d_gene: NA; v_gene: TRBV5-6; abundance: few
CDR3nt: TGCAGCGTCGGCAGGGCTTTGGGCACAGATACGCAGTATTTT; CDR3aa: CSVGRALGTDTQYF; j_gene: TRBJ2-3; d_gene: NA; v_gene: TRBV29-1; abundance: NA
CDR3nt: TGTGCCAGCAGTTACAAGGACAGGGCCTACGAGCAGTACTTC; CDR3aa: CASSYKDRAYEQYF; j_gene: TRBJ2-7; d_gene: TRBD1; v_gene: TRBV6-5; abundance: NA
CDR3nt: TGTGCCAGCAGTGAACAACCGGGGGGACAAGAGACCCAGTACTTC; CDR3aa: CASSEQPGGQETQYF; j_gene: TRBJ2-5; d_gene: TRBD2; v_gene: TRBV6-1; abundance: NA
CDR3nt: TGTGCCAGCATCCGACAGCACTATAGCAATCAGCCCCAGCATTTT; CDR3aa: CASIRQHYSNQPQHF; j_gene: TRBJ1-5; d_gene: NA; v_gene: TRBV21-1; abundance: NA
CDR3nt: TGTGCCAGCAGCCTTACCGGGGGGGTGGGGTACGAGCAGTACTTC; CDR3aa: CASSLTGGVGYEQYF; j_gene: TRBJ2-7; d_gene: TRBD2; v_gene: TRBV7-2; abundance: NA
CDR3nt: TGTGCCAGCATATTTTCCCCAGGGACTAATATGAACACTGAAGCTTTCTTT; CDR3aa: CASIFSPGTNMNTEAFF; j_gene: TRBJ1-1; d_gene: NA; v_gene: TRBV28; abundance: once
CDR3nt: TGTGCCAGCAGCGCCCAACAGGGTTTTTCACCCCTCCACTTT; CDR3aa: CASSAQQGFSPLHF; j_gene: TRBJ1-6; d_gene: NA; v_gene: TRBV9; abundance: NA
CDR3nt: TGTGCCAGCTCACCGCAACGGGACTCCTACAATGAGCAGTTCTTC; CDR3aa: CASSPQRDSYNEQFF; j_gene: TRBJ2-1; d_gene: NA; v_gene: TRBV18; abundance: NA
CDR3nt: TGTGCCAGCTCGACTGAGCGGGGGCCCACAGATACGCAGTATTTT; CDR3aa: CASSTERGPTDTQYF; j_gene: TRBJ2-3; d_gene: TRBD2; v_gene: TRBV2; abundance: NA
CDR3nt: TGCAGCGTTGAAACCGGGACAGGGGGTTATGAAAAACTGTTTTTT; CDR3aa: CSVETGTGGYEKLFF; j_gene: TRBJ1-4; d_gene: TRBD1; v_gene: TRBV29-1; abundance: NA
CDR3nt: TGTGCCAGCAGCTTAGATCGAGAGACAGGCGTGGGCCAAGAGACCCAGTACTTC; CDR3aa: CASSLDRETGVGQETQYF; j_gene: TRBJ2-5; d_gene: NA; v_gene: TRBV11-2; abundance: NA
CDR3nt: TGTGCCAGCAGGACCGGGACAGGTATCGGACAGCCCCAGCATTTT; CDR3aa: CASRTGTGIGQPQHF; j_gene: TRBJ1-5; d_gene: TRBD1; v_gene: TRBV28; abundance: NA
CDR3nt: TGTGCCAGCGCCGGGGGGCTGTATGAAAAACTGTTTTTT; CDR3aa: CASAGGLYEKLFF; j_gene: TRBJ1-4; d_gene: NA; v_gene: TRBV6-1; abundance: once
CDR3nt: TGTGCCAGCAGTCCCGGGGGGTTCAACACTGAAGCTTTCTTT; CDR3aa: CASSPGGFNTEAFF; j_gene: TRBJ1-1; d_gene: NA; v_gene: TRBV6-1; abundance: once
CDR3nt: TGTGCCAGCAGCTTATTCAGCGGGGCGAACACCGGGGAGCTGTTTTTT; CDR3aa: CASSLFSGANTGELFF; j_gene: TRBJ2-2; d_gene: TRBD2; v_gene: TRBV7-8; abundance: few
CDR3nt: TGTGCCAGCTCACCCGGAGACAGGCAGCCCCAGCATTTT; CDR3aa: CASSPGDRQPQHF; j_gene: TRBJ1-5; d_gene: NA; v_gene: TRBV18; abundance: NA
CDR3nt: TGTGCCAGCAGTTCCCTAGCGGGAACTGGGGCCAACGTCCTGACTTTC; CDR3aa: CASSSLAGTGANVLTF; j_gene: TRBJ2-6; d_gene: TRBD2; v_gene: TRBV28; abundance: NA
CDR3nt: TGTGCCAGCAGAGAGCCCCGGAGCTCCTACAATGAGCAGTTCTTC; CDR3aa: CASREPRSSYNEQFF; j_gene: TRBJ2-1; d_gene: NA; v_gene: TRBV6-5; abundance: NA
CDR3nt: TGTGCCAGCAGTTACTCAGGGGGATTGGATGGCTACACCTTC; CDR3aa: CASSYSGGLDGYTF; j_gene: TRBJ1-2; d_gene: NA; v_gene: TRBV6-6; abundance: NA
CDR3nt: TGTGCCAGCAAGGGACAGGGGGTTTCCGGGGAGCTGTTTTTT; CDR3aa: CASKGQGVSGELFF; j_gene: TRBJ2-2; d_gene: TRBD1; v_gene: TRBV6-5; abundance: NA
CDR3nt: TGTGCCAGCAGTTTTCAAGGACAGGGCAACAATGAGCAGTTCTTC; CDR3aa: CASSFQGQGNNEQFF; j_gene: TRBJ2-1; d_gene: TRBD1; v_gene: TRBV28; abundance: NA
CDR3nt: TGCGCCAGCAGGCCTGGACTAGCGGGAGAGACCCAGTACTTC; CDR3aa: CASRPGLAGETQYF; j_gene: TRBJ2-5; d_gene: TRBD2; v_gene: TRBV5-1; abundance: NA
CDR3nt: TGTGCCAGCAGCTTTGGGCAGGGAACCACCGGGGAGCTGTTTTTT; CDR3aa: CASSFGQGTTGELFF; j_gene: TRBJ2-2; d_gene: NA; v_gene: TRBV11-3; abundance: once
CDR3nt: TGCGCCAGCAGCACGGGGACAGGGATTTACGAGCAGTACTTC; CDR3aa: CASSTGTGIYEQYF; j_gene: TRBJ2-7; d_gene: TRBD1; v_gene: TRBV5-1; abundance: NA
CDR3nt: TGTGCCAGCAGCCCAGACAGGGGAAGGGGTGAAGCTTTCTTT; CDR3aa: CASSPDRGRGEAFF; j_gene: TRBJ1-1; d_gene: TRBD1; v_gene: TRBV11-2; abundance: NA
CDR3nt: TGTGCCAGCAGCTTAGTTGGCAGGTTGAACACTGAAGCTTTCTTT; CDR3aa: CASSLVGRLNTEAFF; j_gene: TRBJ1-1; d_gene: NA; v_gene: TRBV7-8; abundance: NA